The T cell receptor (beta chain) under discussion was sequenced for a study of CD8 T cells in Susac syndrome. Random hexamers served to reverse transcribe roughly 0.5 to 1 ug RNA. TCRdb itself ran the immunoSEQ multiplex PCR reads through MiXCR, one entry per CDR3 protein. The table has approximately 170,000 distinct CDR3 sequences, around 93% seen once; the top ten hold over 0.11%. TCR beta was sequenced from blood CD8+ and CD4+ T cells. The CDR3 length is 14 residues. CDR1 SGHTA and CDR2 FQGTGA come from the germline V gene. With 5 bases clipped from V and 7 bases from J, the junction kept 7 bases outside the gene matches.

The chain is built from TRBV7-3 and TRBJ2-1; 8 nucleotides agree with TRBD1. The clonotype originates from a human donor in good health. The sample taken for sequencing was CD4+ T cells from PBMCs. The CDR3: CASSPQGESNEQFF. CDR3 DNA: TGTGCCAGCAGCCCACAGGGGGAATCAAATGAGCAGTTCTTC.